This is a list of T cell receptor beta chains from one sample in a study of shared clonotypes between healthy human individuals. The repertoire was sequenced with immunoSEQ multiplex PCR; TCRdb's copy has only in-frame clones and lacks some. The repertoire holds 2 million to 2.5 million clones, with almost 96% as singletons. The sample taken for sequencing was naive CD4+ T cells sorted from blood. The receptors were sampled from a young man in good health. Each CDR3 is given with its conserved first and last residue. The D gene is left open where the match is weak. Expanded clones get a size class; other rows say once, few or many, or leave the size out.

d_gene	j_gene	abundance	len	v_gene	CDR3nt	CDR3aa
TRBD2	TRBJ2-7	NA	15	TRBV27	TGTGCCAGCAGTGCGGAAGCGGGGGATTCCTACGAGCAGTACTTC	CASSAEAGDSYEQYF
NA	TRBJ1-4	NA	15	TRBV4-1	TGCGCCAGCAGCCTCATTTGGTACGTCCAGGAAAAACTGTTTTTT	CASSLIWYVQEKLFF
NA	TRBJ2-5	NA	15	TRBV2	TGTGCCAGCAGTGCCATAGCCGGGAAGGGAGAGACCCAGTACTTC	CASSAIAGKGETQYF
TRBD1	TRBJ2-7	NA	16	TRBV7-9	TGTGCCAGCAGCTTAGAGTCGGGACAGGGGCCCTACGAGCAGTACTTC	CASSLESGQGPYEQYF
NA	TRBJ2-5	NA	14	TRBV6-1	TGTGCCAGCAGCCACCCACCGGCGGGAGAGACCCAGTACTTC	CASSHPPAGETQYF
TRBD1	TRBJ2-3	NA	15	TRBV30	TGTGCCTGGAATAGACGACAGGGGGTCACAGATACGCAGTATTTT	CAWNRRQGVTDTQYF
NA	TRBJ1-2	NA	14	TRBV5-6	TGTGCCAGCAGCTTGGTTGGGGGAAACTATGGCTACACCTTC	CASSLVGGNYGYTF
NA	TRBJ1-1	NA	13	TRBV28	TGTGCCAGCAGTCCAGGGTTGCGCACTGAAGCTTTCTTT	CASSPGLRTEAFF
TRBD2	TRBJ2-7	NA	13	TRBV14	TGTGCCAGCAGCCAAGTCCCTAGCGGGAGTCTGTACTTC	CASSQVPSGSLYF
NA	TRBJ2-7	NA	13	TRBV6-6	TGTGCCAGCAGACCCCAGGGGACCTACGAGCAGTACTTC	CASRPQGTYEQYF
NA	TRBJ1-2	NA	13	TRBV12-5	TGTGCTAGTGGTTTGGTACTTGCGAATGGCTACACCTTC	CASGLVLANGYTF
NA	TRBJ2-3	NA	12	TRBV12-5	TGTGCTAGTGGCCTCCTCACAGATACGCAGTATTTT	CASGLLTDTQYF
NA	TRBJ2-6	NA	15	TRBV5-1	TGCGCCAGCTTACCTGGCGCCTCTGGGGCCAACGTCCTGACTTTC	CASLPGASGANVLTF
NA	TRBJ2-1	NA	13	TRBV18	TGTGCCAGCTCACCCCCAGTCCTAGATGAGCAGTTCTTC	CASSPPVLDEQFF
NA	TRBJ2-3	NA	13	TRBV10-3	TGTGCCATCAGCCCCGCGGGGACAGATACGCAGTATTTT	CAISPAGTDTQYF
NA	TRBJ1-4	NA	10	TRBV2	TGTGCCAGCTTTCATGAAAAACTGTTTTTT	CASFHEKLFF
NA	TRBJ2-3	NA	17	TRBV5-4	TGTGCCAGCAGCTTGGTTGGGAGTGGGGCTACCACAGATACGCAGTATTTT	CASSLVGSGATTDTQYF
TRBD2	TRBJ2-4	NA	15	TRBV5-4	TGTGCCAGCAGCTTGGGGGCTAGCGGGCCTGTCCTGGAGTACTTC	CASSLGASGPVLEYF
TRBD2	TRBJ2-7	NA	18	TRBV27	TGTGCCAGCAGTTATCGACTAGCGGGAGGGCCTTCAACCTACGAGCAGTACTTC	CASSYRLAGGPSTYEQYF
TRBD1	TRBJ1-1	NA	13	TRBV18	TGTGCCAGCTCACCAGGTCAGGGGGCTGAAGCTTTCTTT	CASSPGQGAEAFF
NA	TRBJ2-6	NA	14	TRBV7-2	TGTGCCAGCAGCTTCGACTCTGGGGCCAACGTCCTGACTTTC	CASSFDSGANVLTF
NA	TRBJ2-2	NA	12	TRBV28	TGTGCCAGCCACCACAACACCGGGGAGCTGTTTTTT	CASHHNTGELFF
TRBD1	TRBJ2-2	once	16	TRBV6-6	TGTGCCAGCTTTAAGGGGGCAGGCGGGAACACCGGGGAGCTGTTTTTT	CASFKGAGGNTGELFF
NA	TRBJ1-5	NA	12	TRBV27	TGTGCCAGCAGTTTAGGGGGTCAGCCCCAGCATTTT	CASSLGGQPQHF
TRBD1	TRBJ1-6	NA	15	TRBV6-5	TGTGCCAGCAGTTACGGGACAGGGATGGATTCACCCCTCCACTTT	CASSYGTGMDSPLHF
NA	TRBJ1-1	NA	15	TRBV28	TGTGCCAGCAGTTCCCACTACGATGCAACGCCCAAAGCTTTCTTT	CASSSHYDATPKAFF
NA	TRBJ2-5	NA	14	TRBV28	TGTGCCAGCAGTACCCCGGCCTTACAAGAGACCCAGTACTTC	CASSTPALQETQYF
NA	TRBJ1-2	NA	13	TRBV19	TGTGCCAGTAGTACAAGACGGTTTGATGGCTACACCTTC	CASSTRRFDGYTF
TRBD1	TRBJ1-1	NA	13	TRBV5-1	TGCGCCAGCATGGACAGGGTGAACACTGAAGCTTTCTTT	CASMDRVNTEAFF
NA	TRBJ1-1	NA	11	TRBV28	TGTGCCAGCAGTCGGGACACTGAAGCTTTCTTT	CASSRDTEAFF
NA	TRBJ1-6	NA	14	TRBV5-1	TGCGCCAGCAGCCCGGGACGGGTTAATTCACCCCTCCACTTT	CASSPGRVNSPLHF
NA	TRBJ2-3	NA	13	TRBV15	TGTGCCACCAGCAGAGATTATCCAGATACGCAGTATTTT	CATSRDYPDTQYF
TRBD1	TRBJ1-6	once	17	TRBV2	TGTGCCAGCAGTGAACGCCCCGGACAGGGACGAATCTCACCCCTCCACTTT	CASSERPGQGRISPLHF
NA	TRBJ1-5	NA	13	TRBV6-1	TGTGCCATCTCAGGACAGACCAATCAGCCCCAGCATTTT	CAISGQTNQPQHF
TRBD2	TRBJ2-3	NA	14	TRBV10-1	TGCGCCAGCAGTGAAAGCGGGGGCACAGATACGCAGTATTTT	CASSESGGTDTQYF
NA	TRBJ1-4	NA	13	TRBV6-1	TGTGCCAGCAGTGATACAGGAAATGAAAAACTGTTTTTT	CASSDTGNEKLFF
NA	TRBJ1-1	NA	15	TRBV28	TGTGCCAGCACCCCGTCGGGGGCGGGGAAGACTGAAGCTTTCTTT	CASTPSGAGKTEAFF
NA	TRBJ1-5	NA	20	TRBV6-4	TGTGCCAGCAGTGACCCTTTGGGACACGGCATCGGGTATAGCAATCAGCCCCAGCATTTT	CASSDPLGHGIGYSNQPQHF